These 8 T cell receptor beta chains were all obtained from the same sample, sequenced in a study of blood T cells in healthy people across ages. The second PCR ran roughly 6 to 11 cycles with a sample-barcoded 5' primer and J-beta primers. In TCRdb, the 5' RACE reads were re-called with MiXCR into one record per CDR3 protein. The sample records fewer than 650,000 distinct CDR3 sequences, about a quarter being singletons. The sample also formed part of further work on T cells of mothers and their children.

Sample: blood. The source of these receptors is a boy between 2 and 10 years old in good health.

Concerning this clonotype: One end of the junction is discordant with germline, which a read error may explain. This chain links TRBV12-3 or TRBV12-4 with TRBJ1-3; D perhaps matches TRBD1 (5 bases). The CDR3 contains 14 residues. This chain's CDR3 is CTSSFGGTGNTIYF. The CDR3 region has the DNA TGTACCAGCAGTTTCGGGGGGACTGGAAACACCATATATTTT.

This clonotype has just a few counts. The chain combines TRBV6-5 with TRBJ2-7, with D unresolved. V gave up 4 bases and J gave up 4 bases, with 14 bases separating them. From germline, CDR1 is MNHEY and CDR2 SVGAGI. This CDR3 comprises 14 residues. This chain's CDR3 is CASSFDKGYYEQYF. CDR3 in DNA: TGTGCCAGCAGTTTCGACAAGGGCTATTACGAGCAGTACTTC.

This clonotype was seen a few times. This chain links TRBV20-1 with TRBJ2-5; the D gene could be TRBD1 or TRBD2 (6 bases each). Trimming pared 5 bases from V and 5 bases from J, leaving 27 bases between. From germline, CDR1 is DFQATT and CDR2 SNEGSKA (reference sequence). CDR3 length: 17 residues. CDR3 sequence reads: CSAPGYGGPGRGETQYF. CDR3 coding DNA: TGCAGTGCTCCAGGCTACGGGGGCCCTGGACGGGGCGAGACCCAGTACTTC.

This clonotype was seen a few times. The V call is TRBV5-1, the J call TRBJ2-1, with 7 bases identical to TRBD2. The length of the CDR3 is 16 residues. Germline V gene data show CDR1 as SGHRS and CDR2 as YFSETQ. The ends lost 4 bases at V and 0 bases at J; junction bases unmatched: 7. CDR3 coding DNA: TGCGCCAGCAGCCCCCAAAGCGGGGACTCCTACAATGAGCAGTTCTTC. This sequence encodes CASSPQSGDSYNEQFF.

This clonotype was counted a few times. The J gene is TRBJ2-7, the V gene TRBV10-3, with TRBD2 as a possible D gene (5 bases). This CDR3 has 15 residues. Germline V gene sequence: CDR1 ENHRY, CDR2 SYGVKD. V lost 6 bases to trimming and J lost 0 bases, with 15 bases between them. CDR3: CAIREGPASSYEQYF. As DNA, the CDR3 is TGTGCCATCAGAGAGGGCCCCGCGAGCTCCTACGAGCAGTACTTC.

This sequence joins TRBV11-2 and TRBJ2-1, with 7 bases that match TRBD1. The better agreement between TRBJ2-5 and the DNA end casts doubt on the J call. Looked up from germline, CDR1 is SGHAT and CDR2 is FQNNGV. The CDR3 is 15 residues long. In DNA form, the CDR3 reads TGTGCCAGCAGCTTAGGGGCCAGGGGGCAAGAGACCCAGTACTTC. It specifies CASSLGARGQETQYF.

This clonotype occurred a few times. V usage is TRBV20-1 and J usage is TRBJ2-3; TRBD2 aligns across 10 bases. The J segment lost 4 bases and the V segment lost 2 bases, leaving 12 bases of the junction unmatched. Germline assignment: CDR1 DFQATT and CDR2 SNEGSKA (reference sequence). The CDR3 is 17 residues long. CDR3 protein: CSARHWSTSGDPDTQYF. The DNA for the CDR3 is TGCAGTGCTAGACATTGGTCTACTAGCGGGGACCCAGATACGCAGTATTTT.

J is TRBJ1-5 and V is TRBV4-1; the D gene is possibly TRBD1 (5 bases). This CDR3 spans 14 amino acids. Germline CDR1 is MGHRA and CDR2 is YSYEKL. The V and J ends lost 2 bases and 4 bases respectively, with 9 bases between them. CDR3 in DNA: TGCGCCAGCAGCCAATTGTGGGGGAATCAGCCCCAGCATTTT. Its protein product is CASSQLWGNQPQHF.